The present T cell receptor (beta chain) was sequenced within a study of T cell responses to AZD1222 COVID-19 vaccine. The study's findings and limits: Repertoires were sampled only after the peak T cell response. The breadth and depth of Spike-specific TCRs increased once two AZD1222 doses had been given. Of spike-specific TCRs, nearly half reportedly target regions left unmutated in variants.

Repertoires were generated with immunoSEQ multiplex PCR, while TCRdb's copy carries only in-frame clones and drops some. The sample consists of some 130,000 clones, about nine tenths of them appearing once. Trimming pared 6 bases from V and 4 bases from J, leaving 6 bases between. Germline V gene sequence: CDR1 SEHNR, CDR2 FQNEAQ (reference sequence). CDR3 length: 11 amino acids. Concerning this clone itself: Its antigen is still unknown.

This chain connects TRBV7-9 to TRBJ1-1, with D unresolved. The TCR was taken from an adult in good health. The sample was peripheral blood, taken on day 0 of AZD1222 vaccination. Here the CDR3 DNA reads TGTGCCAGCAGTAGGAGCACTGAAGCTTTCTTT. This codes for CASSRSTEAFF.